The 24 T cell receptor beta chains listed next were all sequenced from one sample in a study of shared clonotypes between healthy human individuals. The protocol was immunoSEQ multiplex PCR, while the TCRdb copy is restricted to in-frame clones and leaves out a portion. This table holds some 1.1 million clones, roughly 80% found once. Sequenced input: memory CD4+ T cells from PBMCs. Subset noted: CD45RA-negative fraction. The receptors were sampled from a man younger than 35 in good health. Some clones in this sample may be carry-over from other donors' samples.

This sequence joins TRBV6-5 and TRBJ1-1; a possible D gene is TRBD1 (6 bases). Trimming shortened V by 5 bases and J by 10 bases, and 17 bases separated the two germline ends. There are 13 residues in the CDR3. The germline gives CDR1 MNHEY, CDR2 SVGAGI. The CDR3 DNA sequence: TGTGCCAGCAGTACCCCAGGGGTCCGCGTAGCTTTCTTT. Amino acids: CASSTPGVRVAFF.

This clone has only a few counts. The chain recombines TRBV7-9 with TRBJ2-7; 7 positions match TRBD2. From germline, CDR1 is SEHNR and CDR2 FQNEAQ (reference sequence). Unmatched junction bases numbered 7, after V lost 5 bases and J lost 3 bases. The CDR3 covers 14 residues. The CDR3 sequence: CASSQASGNYEQYF. CDR3 sequence (DNA): TGTGCCAGCAGCCAGGCGAGCGGGAACTACGAGCAGTACTTC.

V is TRBV30 and J is TRBJ2-1; 9 nucleotides align to TRBD2. The CDR3 covers 15 residues. The trim removed 2 bases at V and 8 bases at J, leaving 10 bases unmatched. Germline CDR1 is GTSNPN and CDR2 is SVGIG (reference sequence). The CDR3 DNA is TGTGCCTGGAGTTCGGGACTAGCTCCTCCCGATGAGCAGTTCTTC. It encodes CAWSSGLAPPDEQFF. The full variable domain, in which reference TRBV30 and TRBJ2-1 provide the parts outside the CDR3, is SQTIHQWPATLVQPVGSPLSLECTVEGTSNPNLYWYRQAAGRGLQLLFYSVGIGQISSEVPQNLSASRPQDRQFILSSKKLLLSDSGFYLCAWSSGLAPPDEQFFGPGTRLTVL.

This chain links TRBV25-1 with TRBJ1-4, with a possible D match to TRBD1 (6 bases). V gave up 3 bases and J gave up 8 bases, with 16 bases separating them. This CDR3 is 15 amino acids long. CDR1 is MGHDK, CDR2 SYGVNS, per germline. The CDR3 sequence is CASSDVTGPGEKLFF. DNA of the CDR3: TGTGCCAGCAGTGACGTCACAGGGCCGGGAGAAAAACTGTTTTTT.

The J gene is TRBJ1-2, the V gene TRBV2; weak D call: TRBD1 (6 bases). V lost 5 bases and J lost 6, with 19 bases in between. CDR1 and CDR2 from the germline V gene are SNHLY and FYNNEI. The CDR3 length is 15 residues. The CDR3 reads CASSPLTGPLDGYTF. The DNA of the CDR3 is TGTGCCAGCAGTCCTTTGACAGGCCCCCTAGATGGCTACACCTTC. The full variable domain, its missing parts supplied by reference TRBV2 and TRBJ1-2, is EPEVTQTPSHQVTQMGQEVILRCVPISNHLYFYWYRQILGQKVEFLVSFYNNEISEKSEIFDDQFSVERPDGSNFTLKIRSTKLEDSAMYFCASSPLTGPLDGYTFGSGTRLTVV.

This clone was counted ten times or more. The chain uses TRBV4-2 and TRBJ2-1, with a tentative D call TRBD2 (5 bases). CDR3 length: 16 residues. Germline CDR1 is LGHNA and CDR2 is YNFKEQ. Between the trimmed V and J ends, which lost 1 base and 3 bases, there was a span of 13 bases. The CDR3 loop is CASSQVSSGFYNEQFF. CDR3 DNA: TGTGCCAGCAGCCAAGTATCCAGCGGCTTCTACAATGAGCAGTTCTTC.

This chain uses TRBV5-4 with TRBJ1-1, with 7 bases lining up with TRBD1. The ends lost 1 base at V and 0 bases at J; junction bases unmatched: 6. The CDR3 contains 16 residues. Germline-derived CDR1 and CDR2 are SGHNT and YYREEE (reference sequence). CDR3 in amino acids: CASSLRRGPVNTEAFF. In nucleotides, the CDR3 is TGTGCCAGCAGCTTGAGGAGGGGGCCGGTGAACACTGAAGCTTTCTTT. Variable domain in full (rest from reference TRBV5-4 and TRBJ1-1): ETGVTQSPTHLIKTRGQQVTLRCSSQSGHNTVSWYQQALGQGPQFIFQYYREEENGRGNFPPRFSGLQFPNYSSELNVNALELDDSALYLCASSLRRGPVNTEAFFGQGTRLTVV.

The genes are TRBV7-3 and TRBJ2-1; unclear D gene. The germline V and J ends were trimmed by 1 base and 9 bases, with 13 bases remaining between them. The length of the CDR3 is 14 residues. Germline CDR1 and CDR2: SGHTA and FQGTGA. DNA of the CDR3: TGTGCCAGCAGCTTAAGTCCGACGGGCGGTGAGCAGTTCTTC. Its translation is CASSLSPTGGEQFF.

The rearrangement joins TRBV18 to TRBJ2-3; D is unclear. CDR3 length: 12 residues. The germline CDR1 and CDR2 sequences are KGHSH and LQKENI. Trimming stripped 0 bases from V and 9 bases from J, with 7 bases between. CDR3 bases: TGTGCCAGCTCACCACCGGATAGGACGCAGTATTTT. Protein: CASSPPDRTQYF.

The sample holds one count of this clone. The genes are TRBV2 and TRBJ1-2, with unresolved D. CDR3 length equals 14 residues. The ends were cut back, 3 bases at V and 8 bases at J, with 16 bases in the middle. Germline CDR1 is SNHLY and CDR2 is FYNNEI. The CDR3 DNA reads TGTGCCAGCAGTGATCCCGGGCACCGGAACGGCTACACCTTC. Protein product: CASSDPGHRNGYTF.

The chain employs TRBV5-6 and TRBJ1-2; no firm D call. The germline V and J ends were trimmed by 0 bases and 8 bases, with 11 bases remaining between them. The germline CDR1 and CDR2 sequences are SGHDT and YYEEEE. The CDR3 is made up of 13 amino acids. CDR3 bases: TGTGCCAGCAGCTTGGCCTACAGTAAGGGCTACACCTTC. Translation gives CASSLAYSKGYTF.

This rearrangement joins TRBV30 to TRBJ1-5, with a possible D match to TRBD1 (6 bases). The CDR3 has 13 amino acids. V lost 0 bases to trimming and J lost 7 bases, with 10 bases between them. Germline V gene data show CDR1 as GTSNPN and CDR2 as SVGIG (reference sequence). CDR3 in amino acids: CAWSVRGRQPQHF. In DNA form, the CDR3 reads TGTGCCTGGAGTGTTCGGGGGCGGCAGCCCCAGCATTTT.

V and J are TRBV5-1 and TRBJ2-2; 10 nucleotides align to TRBD2. The junction had 6 bases not matched to a gene; V was cut back by 1 base and J by 3 bases. The CDR3 runs to 17 residues. Germline CDR1 reads SGHRS; CDR2 reads YFSETQ. This CDR3 reads CASSLTLAGDYTGELFF. CDR3 DNA: TGCGCCAGCAGCTTGACGCTAGCGGGAGATTACACCGGGGAGCTGTTTTTT.

The chain uses TRBV5-6 and TRBJ2-7; no clear D gene. The ends were cut back, 0 bases at V and 7 bases at J, with 8 bases in the middle. The CDR3 covers 12 residues. The germline V gene has CDR1 SGHDT and CDR2 YYEEEE. CDR3 sequence (DNA): TGTGCCAGCAGCTTGGGGTTAGGGGAGCAGTACTTC. Its protein product is CASSLGLGEQYF.

In DNA, the CDR3 is TGTGCCAGCAGTGAAGTGGGAGGGCTGGGCTACGAGCAGTACTTC. This gives the protein CASSEVGGLGYEQYF. The J gene is TRBJ2-7, the V gene TRBV2; TRBD2 aligns across 7 bases. V lost 1 base, J lost 3 bases, and 6 bases stayed unmatched. Germline V gene lookup returns CDR1 SNHLY and CDR2 FYNNEI. This CDR3 contains 15 residues.

The rearrangement uses TRBV6-1 and TRBJ2-2, with a possible D match to TRBD2 (6 bases). The CDR3 contains 15 residues. With 6 bases removed from V and 1 base from J, the gap between germline ends came to 12 bases. The germline V gene encodes CDR1 MNHNS and CDR2 SASEGT. For the CDR3, the DNA is TGTGCCAGCAGCGTCCCGGGGGTGAACACCGGGGAGCTGTTTTTT. It specifies CASSVPGVNTGELFF.

This clone has a single count. The chain joins TRBV28 to TRBJ2-4; tentatively, D is TRBD2 (6 bases). Germline V gene lookup returns CDR1 MDHEN and CDR2 SYDVKM. The CDR3 has 17 amino acids. Trimming cost V 3 bases and J 6 bases, with 21 bases left between them. DNA of the CDR3: TGTGCCAGCAGTTTCCGGCGGGATGGTGGGGGAGCAAACATTCAGTACTTC. Protein: CASSFRRDGGGANIQYF.

This sequence joins TRBV5-4 and TRBJ1-3; tentative D call: TRBD1 (5 bases). CDR1 and CDR2 from the germline V gene are SGHNT and YYREEE (reference sequence). The CDR3 extends over 15 amino acids. V was trimmed by 4 bases and J by 0 bases, leaving 11 bases between them. The CDR3 DNA reads TGTGCCAGCAGCGGGACTGTTAGCTCTGGAAACACCATATATTTT. Amino acid sequence: CASSGTVSSGNTIYF.

CDR3 sequence (DNA): TGTGCCAGCAGTTACAGCGACAGAGTTATAGAAGCTTTCTTT. Protein sequence: CASSYSDRVIEAFF. The gene calls are TRBV6-6 and TRBJ1-1; D may be TRBD1 (5 bases). Germline V lookup: CDR1 MNHNY, CDR2 SVGAGI (reference sequence). The CDR3 spans 14 residues. V was shortened by 2 bases and J by 8 bases, with 15 bases between the two germline ends.

The V and J genes are TRBV9 and TRBJ2-1; possibly TRBD1 or TRBD2 for D (5 bases each). Germline V gene sequence: CDR1 SGDLS, CDR2 YYNGEE. This CDR3 is built from 15 residues. The V end lost 0 bases, the J end lost 9 bases, and 16 bases lay between the germline ends. CDR3 protein: CASSVDPGSQGEQFF. The CDR3 DNA is TGTGCCAGCAGCGTAGACCCGGGGAGCCAGGGTGAGCAGTTCTTC.

The chain carries TRBV9 and TRBJ1-2, with D tentatively TRBD1 (6 bases). Germline-derived CDR1 and CDR2 are SGDLS and YYNGEE. With 3 bases removed from V and 10 bases from J, the gap between germline ends came to 13 bases. The CDR3 has 12 amino acids. CDR3 in amino acids: CASSGTGYDYTF. The CDR3 DNA follows: TGTGCCAGCAGCGGTACAGGGTACGACTACACCTTC.

The gene calls are TRBV5-1 and TRBJ2-1; 12 nucleotides match TRBD2. This CDR3 is built from 15 residues. V lost 4 bases, J lost 7 bases, and 6 bases stayed unmatched. Germline V gives CDR1 SGHRS, CDR2 YFSETQ. The CDR3 is CASSPTSGSENEQFF. The CDR3 nucleotides read TGCGCCAGCAGCCCGACTAGCGGGAGTGAAAATGAGCAGTTCTTC. The complete variable domain, with remaining parts taken from reference TRBV5-1 and TRBJ2-1, reads KAGVTQTPRYLIKTRGQQVTLSCSPISGHRSVSWYQQTPGQGLQFLFEYFSETQRNKGNFPGRFSGRQFSNSRSEMNVSTLELGDSALYLCASSPTSGSENEQFFGPGTRLTVL.

The chain carries TRBV4-1 and TRBJ2-1; 9 positions match TRBD1. The germline gives CDR1 MGHRA, CDR2 YSYEKL. The CDR3 is made up of 16 amino acids. V lost 3 bases to trimming and J lost 9 bases; unmatched junction nucleotides: 12. CDR3 DNA sequence: TGCGCCAGCAGCCATTCCGGGACAGGGAGTTGGAGTGAGCAGTTCTTC. Its protein product is CASSHSGTGSWSEQFF.

The rearrangement uses TRBV7-2 and TRBJ2-5; 13 bases map to TRBD2. The V segment lost 8 bases and the J segment 9 bases; nucleotides outside the gene matches: 12. This CDR3 is built from 15 residues. From germline, CDR1 is SGHTA and CDR2 FQGNSA. The CDR3 loop is CASRPGLAGREAQYF. CDR3 nucleotide sequence: TGTGCCAGCCGGCCGGGACTAGCGGGACGTGAGGCCCAGTACTTC.